Each of the 9 T cell receptor beta chains below was sequenced from the same sample in a study of blood T cell repertoires in COVID-19. Some clones are missing from TCRdb's copy, which holds only in-frame ones; the method was immunoSEQ multiplex PCR. The table has a few hundred thousand clones, roughly 91% seen once. The source material was PBMCs or T cells enriched from blood (not recorded which). All receptors come from a woman in her 30s who had recovered from COVID-19.

The rearrangement links TRBV7-9 to TRBJ1-1; D is perhaps TRBD1 (6 bases). V lost 2 bases, J lost 10 bases, and 17 bases lay in between. CDR1 SEHNR and CDR2 FQNEAQ come from the germline V gene (reference sequence). The CDR3 loop spans 14 amino acids. The chain's CDR3 is CASSLPGTGQAAFF. The CDR3 DNA follows: TGTGCCAGCAGCTTACCAGGCACAGGGCAGGCAGCTTTCTTT.

The V call is TRBV18, the J call TRBJ2-3; D may be TRBD2 (6 bases). V was shortened by 4 bases and J by 6 bases, with 26 bases between the two germline ends. Germline-derived CDR1 and CDR2 are KGHSH and LQKENI. CDR3 size: 18 residues. This CDR3 reads CASSRTGSSVASVDTQYF. CDR3 in DNA: TGTGCCAGCTCACGTACCGGGAGCTCAGTAGCCTCGGTGGATACGCAGTATTTT.

This chain joins TRBV6-2 or TRBV6-3 and TRBJ2-1; 14 bases fit TRBD2. The CDR3 runs to 18 residues. J gave up 4 bases and V 5 bases, and 10 bases lay outside the gene matches. Germline V CDR1 and CDR2: MNHEY, SVGEGT. The CDR3 region is CASSAKGLAGVEYNEQFF. CDR3 DNA: TGTGCCAGCAGTGCAAAGGGACTAGCGGGAGTTGAATACAATGAGCAGTTCTTC.

This clone was picked up one time. The chain recombines TRBV30 with TRBJ1-1; no firm D call. This CDR3 is built from 13 residues. CDR1 and CDR2 from the germline V gene are GTSNPN and SVGIG (reference sequence). Trimming left V 3 bases short and J 3 bases short, with 11 bases between. The CDR3 spells CAWRDSIHTEAFF. CDR3 coding DNA: TGTGCCTGGAGAGACTCAATACACACTGAAGCTTTCTTT.

J is TRBJ1-3 and V is TRBV4-1, with D possibly matching TRBD1 (5 bases). Trimming stripped 4 bases from V and 7 bases from J, with 17 bases between. CDR1 is MGHRA and CDR2 is YSYEKL in the germline V gene. This CDR3 comprises 15 residues. CDR3: CASSPPWQGGNTIYF. CDR3 in DNA: TGCGCCAGCAGCCCCCCCTGGCAGGGTGGCAACACCATATATTTT.

The J gene is TRBJ1-1, the V gene TRBV5-1; D possibly corresponds to TRBD1 (6 bases). Germline V CDR1 and CDR2: SGHRS, YFSETQ. The CDR3 has 14 residues. Trimming cost V 4 bases and J 0 bases, with 10 bases left between them. The CDR3 DNA sequence: TGCGCCAGCAGCGGACAGAGTATGAACACTGAAGCTTTCTTT. Its protein is CASSGQSMNTEAFF. The full variable domain, with the rest looked up from reference TRBV5-1 and TRBJ1-1, is KAGVTQTPRYLIKTRGQQVTLSCSPISGHRSVSWYQQTPGQGLQFLFEYFSETQRNKGNFPGRFSGRQFSNSRSEMNVSTLELGDSALYLCASSGQSMNTEAFFGQGTRLTVV.

The chain uses TRBV7-3 and TRBJ2-1, with 7 bases lining up with TRBD2. CDR3 length: 15 residues. The germline CDR1 and CDR2 sequences are SGHTA and FQGTGA. V was clipped by 0 bases and J by 7 bases; unmatched bases: 6. The CDR3 DNA reads TGTGCCAGCAGCTTAACGATGGGAGGGCGGAATGAGCAGTTCTTC. Translating it yields CASSLTMGGRNEQFF.

The gene calls are TRBV27 and TRBJ1-1, with 9 bases fitting TRBD1. The germline CDR1 and CDR2 sequences are MNHEY and SMNVEV (reference sequence). The CDR3 is 17 amino acids. J lost 7 bases, V lost 0 bases, and 12 bases had no gene match. As DNA, the CDR3 is TGTGCCAGCAGTTTATCCGGCGGGACAGGGAGAGGGGATGAAGCTTTCTTT. Its protein is CASSLSGGTGRGDEAFF.

The genes are TRBV5-6 and TRBJ2-1; D is unclear. V gave up 2 bases and J gave up 7 bases, with 10 bases separating them. Germline-derived CDR1 and CDR2 are SGHDT and YYEEEE. There are 13 residues in the CDR3. In DNA, the CDR3 is TGTGCCAGCAGCTTAACTGAATGGAATGAGCAGTTCTTC. Its translation is CASSLTEWNEQFF.